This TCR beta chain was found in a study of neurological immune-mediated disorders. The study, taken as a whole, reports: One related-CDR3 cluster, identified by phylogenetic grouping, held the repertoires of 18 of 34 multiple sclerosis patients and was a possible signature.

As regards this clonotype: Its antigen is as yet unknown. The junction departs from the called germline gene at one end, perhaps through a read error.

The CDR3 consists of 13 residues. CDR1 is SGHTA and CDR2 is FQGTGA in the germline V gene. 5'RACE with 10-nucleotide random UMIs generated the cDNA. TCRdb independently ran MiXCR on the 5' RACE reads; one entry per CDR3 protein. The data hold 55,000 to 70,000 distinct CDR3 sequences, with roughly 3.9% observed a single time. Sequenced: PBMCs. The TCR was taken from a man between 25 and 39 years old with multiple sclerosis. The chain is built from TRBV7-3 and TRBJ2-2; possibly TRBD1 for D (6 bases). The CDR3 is CASSPGTSGELFF. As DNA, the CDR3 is TGCGCCAGCAGCCCTGGGACATCCGGGGAGCTGTTTTTT.